The next 19 T cell receptor beta chains were all read from a single sample in a study of T cells in Graves' hyperthyroidism and ophthalmopathy. What was amplified from RNA transcripts were TCR beta CDR3 regions. In the first-round RT-PCR of the TCR CDR3, the HTBI primer set was used. In TCRdb, the multiplex PCR reads were re-called with MiXCR into one record per CDR3 protein. The sample has about 210,000 distinct CDR3 sequences, 17% seen once. Sequenced: blood. Receptor source: a man aged 50-60 years with Graves' hyperthyroidism.

Many counts were recorded for this clonotype. The chain carries TRBV19 and TRBJ2-1, with D possibly TRBD1 on 5 matching bases. Germline CDR1 LNHDA, CDR2 SQIVND (reference sequence). V was cut by 6 bases and J by 1 base, with 16 bases left in between. The CDR3 contains 16 residues. The DNA of the CDR3 is TGTGCCAGTAGCCTACCTGACCAGGGATCCTACAATGAGCAGTTCTTC. It encodes CASSLPDQGSYNEQFF.

This clonotype came up many times. V and J are TRBV12-3 or TRBV12-4 and TRBJ2-7; 9 positions agree with TRBD2. V lost 3 bases to trimming and J lost 7 bases; unmatched junction nucleotides: 19. The CDR3 runs to 18 residues. DNA of the CDR3: TGTGCCAGCAGTTTTCGCGTTAGCGGGAGATCGAGAACGGGGGAGCAGTACTTC. Its protein is CASSFRVSGRSRTGEQYF.

CDR3 bases: TGTGCCAGGGGGTATCATCACAATGAGCAGTTCTTC. Protein product: CARGYHHNEQFF. This chain joins TRBV12-3 or TRBV12-4 and TRBJ2-1; D gene ambiguous. V was trimmed by 9 bases and J by 5 bases, leaving 11 bases between them. There are 12 residues in the CDR3.

This chain uses TRBV4-2 with TRBJ1-3; D possibly corresponds to TRBD1 (5 bases). This CDR3 comprises 15 residues. Germline V CDR1 and CDR2: LGHNA, YNFKEQ. V lost 0 bases to trimming and J lost 4 bases, with 10 bases between them. The CDR3 region is CASSQEVTEGNTIYF. In DNA form, the CDR3 reads TGTGCCAGCAGCCAAGAAGTGACAGAAGGAAACACCATATATTTT.

This clonotype was recorded many times. This rearrangement joins TRBV11-3 to TRBJ2-7; 8 bases line up with TRBD1. CDR1 and CDR2 from the germline V gene are SGHNT and YENEEA. The V gene end was trimmed by 5 bases and the J gene end by 3 bases; junction bases not matched to a gene: 6. CDR3 length: 14 amino acids. The CDR3 nucleotides are TGTGCCAGCAGCATAGGACAGGGAGTCTACGAGCAGTACTTC. This sequence encodes CASSIGQGVYEQYF.

This clonotype was counted ten times or more. This rearrangement joins TRBV3-1 to TRBJ2-1; D remains ambiguous. The length of the CDR3 is 14 residues. The germline CDR1 and CDR2 sequences are LGHDT and YNNKEL (reference sequence). Trimming shortened V by 4 bases and J by 3 bases, and 10 bases separated the two germline ends. The CDR3 nucleotides read TGTGCCAGCAGCCCCCTAAGGAGCTACAATGAGCAGTTCTTC. Its protein is CASSPLRSYNEQFF.

Details on this clonotype: A read error may explain this, as a much larger clone is one base away. CDR3 in amino acids: CASSRQGSGDTEALF. The DNA for the CDR3 is TGTGCCAGCAGCCGCCAGGGGTCGGGCGACACTGAAGCTCTCTTT. V is TRBV27 and J is TRBJ1-1; a weak D match, TRBD1 (6 bases). The V gene's germline CDR1 is MNHEY and CDR2 SMNVEV (reference sequence). The CDR3 is made up of 15 amino acids.

Many counts were recorded for this clonotype. The chain couples TRBV7-9 to TRBJ1-2; no firm D call. The CDR3 is made up of 15 amino acids. Germline CDR1 and CDR2: SEHNR and FQNEAQ (reference sequence). V lost 5 bases to trimming and J lost 3 bases, with 16 bases between them. The CDR3 bases are TGTGCCAGCAGCCAGAACAGTGGGGTGGACTATGGCTACACCTTC. It is translated as CASSQNSGVDYGYTF.

This clonotype was recorded at least ten times. The chain combines TRBV20-1 with TRBJ2-5; D gene unclear. Germline values: CDR1 DFQATT, CDR2 SNEGSKA (reference sequence). V was cut by 3 bases and J by 2 bases, with 25 bases left in between. CDR3 length: 18 residues. CDR3 coding DNA: TGCAGTGCTAGTTACTGGCGTCGGGCCTGGTTCACGCAAGAGACCCAGTACTTC. Encoded protein: CSASYWRRAWFTQETQYF.

This clonotype was picked up a small number of times. The chain links TRBV20-1 to TRBJ1-2; 8 bases fit TRBD1. The length of the CDR3 is 17 residues. The germline CDR1 and CDR2 sequences are DFQATT and SNEGSKA (reference sequence). J gave up 1 base and V 2 bases, and 12 bases lay outside the gene matches. DNA of the CDR3: TGCAGTGCTAGACGGGGACAGGACGAATCCTATAACTATGGCTACACCTTC. Its translation: CSARRGQDESYNYGYTF.

This clonotype was seen once. This chain connects TRBV4-1 to TRBJ1-2, with D possibly TRBD1 on 6 matching bases. The CDR3 has 17 amino acids. Trimming removed 0 bases from V and 0 bases from J, with 14 bases in between. From germline, CDR1 is MGHRA and CDR2 YSYEKL. The CDR3 loop is CASSQDGSQGSNYGYTF. The CDR3, as DNA: TGCGCCAGCAGCCAAGATGGGTCACAGGGCTCTAACTATGGCTACACCTTC.

This clonotype turned up a few times. The chain employs TRBV5-4 and TRBJ1-2; D is possibly TRBD1 (5 bases). The germline V gene has CDR1 SGHNT and CDR2 YYREEE (reference sequence). The CDR3 consists of 15 residues. The V and J ends lost 0 bases and 0 bases respectively, with 9 bases between them. The CDR3 sequence: CASSLAGGTNYGYTF. The CDR3 region has the DNA TGTGCCAGCAGCTTGGCCGGGGGTACTAACTATGGCTACACCTTC.

This clonotype appeared a few times. The chain couples TRBV6-1 to TRBJ2-1; weak D call: TRBD2 (6 bases). The CDR3 loop spans 15 amino acids. Trimming left V 3 bases short and J 8 bases short, with 17 bases between. Germline CDR1 reads MNHNS; CDR2 reads SASEGT. The CDR3 region is CASSDRLGEWDEQFF. CDR3 nucleotides: TGTGCCAGCAGTGACAGACTAGGGGAGTGGGATGAGCAGTTCTTC.

This clonotype was seen ten or more times. This chain joins TRBV29-1 and TRBJ2-1; 13 bases map to TRBD2. The V gene end was trimmed by 0 bases and the J gene end by 7 bases; junction bases not matched to a gene: 6. CDR1 SQVTM and CDR2 ANQGSEA come from the germline V gene. The CDR3 consists of 16 residues. Here the CDR3 DNA reads TGCAGCGTTGAAGACCCTCGGACTAGCGGGAGTAATGAGCAGTTCTTC. Encoded protein: CSVEDPRTSGSNEQFF.

The V gene is TRBV20-1, the J gene TRBJ1-1, with 9 nucleotides matching TRBD1. V dropped 0 bases and J dropped 1; count of bases not matched to a gene: 3. Looked up from germline, CDR1 is DFQATT and CDR2 is SNEGSKA (reference sequence). There are 15 residues in the CDR3. The CDR3 sequence is CSARDPGQGNTEAFF. The CDR3 DNA is TGCAGTGCTAGAGATCCGGGACAGGGGAACACTGAAGCTTTCTTT.

This clonotype was found many times. This chain connects TRBV4-1 to TRBJ2-1, with 10 bases fitting TRBD2. The V and J ends lost 0 bases and 4 bases, in that order; junction bases with no gene match: 6. This CDR3 comprises 17 residues. The germline V gene encodes CDR1 MGHRA and CDR2 YSYEKL. The CDR3 DNA reads as TGCGCCAGCAGCCAAGATTTCCGGACTAGCGGTTACAATGAGCAGTTCTTC. Translated, it gives CASSQDFRTSGYNEQFF.

This chain connects TRBV28 to TRBJ2-3, with D hard to call. Germline CDR1 is MDHEN and CDR2 is SYDVKM. Trimming took off 4 bases at V and 6 bases at J, with 8 bases between the two ends. The CDR3 is 12 residues long. This chain's CDR3 is CASSSEADTQYF. The CDR3 region has the DNA TGTGCCAGCAGTTCAGAGGCGGATACGCAGTATTTT.

The V and J genes are TRBV3-1 and TRBJ1-2; the D gene is possibly TRBD1 (5 bases). Germline-derived CDR1 and CDR2 are LGHDT and YNNKEL (reference sequence). Between the trimmed V and J ends, which lost 11 bases and 0 bases, there was a span of 10 bases. The CDR3 runs 12 residues. The CDR3 sequence: CASAGTNYGYTF. In DNA, the CDR3 is TGTGCCTCGGCAGGGACTAACTATGGCTACACCTTC.

This clonotype has a handful of counts. This chain connects TRBV5-6 to TRBJ1-2, with D unresolved. The CDR3 length is 12 residues. Germline V gives CDR1 SGHDT, CDR2 YYEEEE. Trimming stripped 4 bases from V and 8 bases from J, with 12 bases between. The CDR3 loop is CASSLSEIGYTF. In DNA form, the CDR3 reads TGTGCCAGCAGCCTTAGTGAAATAGGCTACACCTTC.